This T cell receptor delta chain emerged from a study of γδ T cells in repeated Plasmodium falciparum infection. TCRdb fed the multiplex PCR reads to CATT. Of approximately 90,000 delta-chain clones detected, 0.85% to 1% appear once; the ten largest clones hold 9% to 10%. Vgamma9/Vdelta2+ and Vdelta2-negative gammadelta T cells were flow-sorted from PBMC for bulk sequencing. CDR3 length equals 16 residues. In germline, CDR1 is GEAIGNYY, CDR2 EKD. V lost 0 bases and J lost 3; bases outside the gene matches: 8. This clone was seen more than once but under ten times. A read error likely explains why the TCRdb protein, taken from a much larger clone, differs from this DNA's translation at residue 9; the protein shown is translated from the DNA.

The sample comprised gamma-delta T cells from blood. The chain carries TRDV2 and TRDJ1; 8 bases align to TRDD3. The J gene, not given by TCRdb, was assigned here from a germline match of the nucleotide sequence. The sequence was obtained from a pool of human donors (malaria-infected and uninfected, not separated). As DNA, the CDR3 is TGTGCCTGTGACACCGTACTGGGGGGTACGCCCGATAAACTCATCTTT. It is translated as CACDTVLGGTPDKLIF.